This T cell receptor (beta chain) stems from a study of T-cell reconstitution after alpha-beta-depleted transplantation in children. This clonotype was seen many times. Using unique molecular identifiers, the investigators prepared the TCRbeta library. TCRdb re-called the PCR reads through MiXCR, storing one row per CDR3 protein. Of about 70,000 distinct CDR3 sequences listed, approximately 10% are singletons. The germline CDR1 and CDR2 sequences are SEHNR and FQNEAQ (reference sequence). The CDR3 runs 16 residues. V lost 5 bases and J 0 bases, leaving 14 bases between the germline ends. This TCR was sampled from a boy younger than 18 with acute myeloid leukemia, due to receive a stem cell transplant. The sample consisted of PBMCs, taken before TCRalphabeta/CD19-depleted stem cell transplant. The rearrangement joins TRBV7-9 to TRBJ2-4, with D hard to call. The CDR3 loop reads CASSAAVGVAKNIQYF. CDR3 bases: TGTGCCAGCAGCGCCGCCGTTGGAGTAGCCAAAAACATTCAGTACTTC. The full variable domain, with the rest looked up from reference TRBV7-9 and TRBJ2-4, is DTGVSQNPRHKITKRGQNVTFRCDPISEHNRLYWYRQTLGQGPEFLTYFQNEAQLEKSRLLSDRFSAERPKGSFSTLEIQRTEQGDSAMYLCASSAAVGVAKNIQYFGAGTRLSVL.